This TCR beta chain was captured in a study of T cells in Graves' hyperthyroidism and ophthalmopathy. Only a few counts were recorded for this clonotype. Clinical Activity Scores of at least 3, NOSPECS grades of at least 4 and durations under 3 months characterized ophthalmopathy patients. RNA transcripts gave rise to amplified TCR beta CDR3 regions. HTBI primers were the set used in a first-round RT-PCR of the TCR CDR3. MiXCR, run by TCRdb on the multiplex PCR reads, gives a single entry per CDR3 protein. Of 620,000 or so distinct CDR3 sequences in the sample, more than 12% were seen once. V shed 6 bases, J shed 5 bases, and the junction held 16 bases outside the gene matches. The germline CDR1 and CDR2 sequences are DFQATT and SNEGSKA (reference sequence). This CDR3 is 17 amino acids long.

The chain has TRBV20-1 and TRBJ2-3; 11 bases fit TRBD2. The clonotype originates from a woman between 50 and 59 years old with Graves' ophthalmopathy. Sequences were obtained from blood. The DNA of the CDR3 is TGCAGTGCCATAGGGGGTACTAGCGGGAGAGGCGGAGATACGCAGTATTTT. Protein sequence: CSAIGGTSGRGGDTQYF.